Following are 30 T cell receptor beta chains from one sample sequenced in a study of shared clonotypes between healthy human individuals. The assay was immunoSEQ multiplex PCR, and TCRdb's table has in-frame clones only and misses some. The data hold some 2,500,000 clones, with roughly 93% observed a single time. Sequencing was performed on naive CD4+ T cells from PBMCs. The subset here: CD45RA+ positively selected. The receptor source for this set is a man between 18 and 35 years old in good health. Some clones in this sample may be carry-over from other donors' samples.

This chain uses TRBV5-6 with TRBJ2-7, with D possibly TRBD2 on 6 matching bases. There are 13 residues in the CDR3. Germline V lookup: CDR1 SGHDT, CDR2 YYEEEE. The V end lost 4 bases, the J end lost 5 bases, and 13 bases lay between the germline ends. The CDR3 DNA reads TGTGCCAGCAGCCTGGACTGGGAGGACGAGCAGTACTTC. This sequence encodes CASSLDWEDEQYF.

The chain has TRBV27 and TRBJ1-5, with D maybe TRBD1 (6 bases). The CDR3 consists of 18 residues. Trimming stripped 7 bases from V and 0 bases from J, with 22 bases between. Germline V gives CDR1 MNHEY, CDR2 SMNVEV (reference sequence). The CDR3 reads CASTSLGGGGYSNQPQHF. The CDR3 region has the DNA TGTGCCAGCACTTCTCTGGGAGGGGGGGGCTATAGCAATCAGCCCCAGCATTTT.

The chain combines TRBV9 with TRBJ2-3; TRBD2 matches at 8 bases. The junction had 8 bases not matched to a gene; V was cut back by 0 bases and J by 8 bases. Germline values: CDR1 SGDLS, CDR2 YYNGEE. This CDR3 has 15 residues. The CDR3 DNA is TGTGCCAGCAGCGTAGGAGGTAGCGGGATGGGTACGCAGTATTTT. It is translated as CASSVGGSGMGTQYF. The full variable domain, rest sourced from reference TRBV9 and TRBJ2-3, is DSGVTQTPKHLITATGQRVTLRCSPRSGDLSVYWYQQSLDQGLQFLIQYYNGEERAKGNILERFSAQQFPDLHSELNLSSLELGDSALYFCASSVGGSGMGTQYFGPGTRLTVL.

The V and J genes are TRBV28 and TRBJ2-3, with 10 bases matching TRBD2. Germline V gene lookup returns CDR1 MDHEN and CDR2 SYDVKM. With V trimmed by 6 bases and J by 11 bases, 17 bases remained unmatched. This CDR3 is 16 amino acids long. CDR3: CASSPPSGGLAEGQYF. In nucleotides, the CDR3 is TGTGCCAGCAGCCCACCCTCCGGCGGACTAGCGGAAGGGCAGTATTTT.

The chain joins TRBV7-9 to TRBJ2-5; the D is unclear. Germline V gene data show CDR1 as SEHNR and CDR2 as FQNEAQ (reference sequence). The CDR3 spans 15 residues. The V end was cut by 4 bases, the J end by 2 bases, with 14 bases between. CDR3 sequence: CASSSGKRDQETQYF. CDR3 nucleotides: TGTGCCAGCAGCTCCGGAAAAAGGGATCAAGAGACCCAGTACTTC.

Worth noting for this clone: Additional DNA sequences in this sample encode the identical CDR3. The CDR3 loop is CASSPNMNTEAFF. The DNA of the CDR3 is TGTGCCAGCTCACCAAACATGAACACTGAAGCTTTCTTT. V and J are TRBV18 and TRBJ1-1; D call uncertain. Germline V CDR1 and CDR2: KGHSH, LQKENI. The CDR3 runs 13 residues. Between the trimmed V and J ends, which lost 2 bases and 0 bases, there was a span of 4 bases.

The V gene is TRBV7-2, the J gene TRBJ2-2; 7 nucleotides match TRBD2. This CDR3 spans 16 amino acids. Germline V gene sequence: CDR1 SGHTA, CDR2 FQGNSA. V was clipped by 9 bases and J by 5 bases; unmatched bases: 15. The DNA of the CDR3 is TGTGCCAGGCCTAAAGCTAGCGGTACCCAGACCGGGGAGCTGTTTTTT. This codes for CARPKASGTQTGELFF. Full variable domain (missing parts from reference TRBV7-2 and TRBJ2-2): GAGVSQSPSNKVTEKGKDVELRCDPISGHTALYWYRQSLGQGLEFLIYFQGNSAPDKSGLPSDRFSAERTGGSVSTLTIQRTQQEDSAVYLCARPKASGTQTGELFFGEGSRLTVL.

J is TRBJ2-5 and V is TRBV5-4; D may be TRBD1 or TRBD2 (5 bases each). Germline lookup yields CDR1 SGHNT and CDR2 YYREEE (reference sequence). Trimming took 5 bases from V and 1 from J, leaving 9 bases between them. The CDR3 has 13 amino acids. CDR3 sequence: CASSPGTQETQYF. The CDR3 region has the DNA TGTGCCAGCAGTCCCGGGACCCAAGAGACCCAGTACTTC.

The rearrangement joins TRBV5-6 to TRBJ2-6; unclear D gene. Trimming stripped 4 bases from V and 2 bases from J, with 10 bases between. Germline CDR1 is SGHDT and CDR2 is YYEEEE. The length of the CDR3 is 15 residues. CDR3 protein: CASSTVGPGANVLTF. The CDR3 coding sequence is TGTGCCAGCAGCACCGTCGGACCTGGGGCCAACGTCCTGACTTTC.

The rearrangement links TRBV10-3 to TRBJ2-5; 9 bases match TRBD1. CDR3 length: 13 residues. The trim removed 4 bases at V and 5 bases at J, leaving 2 bases unmatched. The V gene's germline CDR1 is ENHRY and CDR2 SYGVKD. CDR3 region: CAISGDRAETQYF. The CDR3 coding sequence is TGTGCCATCAGTGGGGACAGGGCTGAGACCCAGTACTTC.

The V call is TRBV14, the J call TRBJ2-3, with a possible D match to TRBD2 (5 bases). The germline V and J ends were trimmed by 1 base and 9 bases, with 11 bases remaining between them. The germline CDR1 and CDR2 sequences are SGHDN and FVKESK. The CDR3 is 13 residues long. CDR3 in amino acids: CASSQVPGTTQYF. CDR3 sequence (DNA): TGTGCCAGCAGCCAAGTTCCGGGAACAACGCAGTATTTT. Based on the CDR3 plus reference TRBV14 and TRBJ2-3, the full variable domain is EAGVTQFPSHSVIEKGQTVTLRCDPISGHDNLYWYRRVMGKEIKFLLHFVKESKQDESGMPNNRFLAERTGGTYSTLKVQPAELEDSGVYFCASSQVPGTTQYFGPGTRLTVL.

This chain connects TRBV29-1 to TRBJ2-7; D possibly corresponds to TRBD1 (6 bases). The germline V gene encodes CDR1 SQVTM and CDR2 ANQGSEA. V lost 3 bases and J 4 bases, leaving 13 bases between the germline ends. CDR3 size: 13 residues. The CDR3 DNA reads as TGCAGCGTTGACAGGGACAACCGGTACGAGCAGTACTTC. It encodes CSVDRDNRYEQYF.

A word on this clone: The same CDR3 is also encoded by other DNA sequences in this sample. V is TRBV9 and J is TRBJ2-3; no reliable D call. Germline loops: CDR1 SGDLS, CDR2 YYNGEE. This CDR3 region has 14 residues. The V gene lost 4 bases and the J gene lost 0 bases, with 9 bases spanning the gap. CDR3 sequence (DNA): TGTGCCAGCAGCCCCACGGCTAGCACAGATACGCAGTATTTT. It yields the protein CASSPTASTDTQYF.

The chain is built from TRBV5-1 and TRBJ2-4, with 7 bases matching TRBD1. V was clipped by 7 bases and J by 0 bases; unmatched bases: 4. The V gene's germline CDR1 is SGHRS and CDR2 YFSETQ. The CDR3 has 14 amino acids. For the CDR3, the DNA is TGCGCCAGCGGACAGGATCTAGCCAAAAACATTCAGTACTTC. Amino acid sequence: CASGQDLAKNIQYF.

The chain combines TRBV28 with TRBJ1-2; no clear D. CDR1 is MDHEN and CDR2 is SYDVKM in the germline V gene. The CDR3 has 14 amino acids. V was clipped by 6 bases and J by 5 bases, with 16 bases between them. Written as DNA, the CDR3 is TGTGCCAGCAGCCTACAACCCGCTGTGTATGGCTACACCTTC. The encoded protein is CASSLQPAVYGYTF.

V and J are TRBV10-2 and TRBJ2-1; D is tentatively TRBD1 or TRBD2 (5 bases each). Trimming took off 0 bases at V and 5 bases at J, with 11 bases between the two ends. Germline V CDR1 and CDR2: WSHSY, SAAADI. The CDR3 runs to 15 residues. The chain's CDR3 is CASSESSGGHNEQFF. In DNA, the CDR3 is TGCGCCAGCAGTGAGTCGAGTGGGGGACACAATGAGCAGTTCTTC.

V and J are TRBV18 and TRBJ1-1; weak D call: TRBD1 (5 bases). Germline-derived CDR1 and CDR2 are KGHSH and LQKENI. V was shortened by 2 bases and J by 3 bases, with 13 bases between the two germline ends. The CDR3 has 15 residues. CDR3 residues: CASSPAGRGDTEAFF. The CDR3 DNA follows: TGTGCCAGCTCACCAGCAGGAAGAGGGGACACTGAAGCTTTCTTT. The variable domain in full, completed from reference TRBV18 and TRBJ1-1, reads NAGVMQNPRHLVRRRGQEARLRCSPMKGHSHVYWYRQLPEEGLKFMVYLQKENIIDESGMPKERFSAEFPKEGPSILRIQQVVRGDSAAYFCASSPAGRGDTEAFFGQGTRLTVV.

This chain uses TRBV9 with TRBJ1-3; 9 bases map to TRBD1. The length of the CDR3 is 15 residues. Germline values: CDR1 SGDLS, CDR2 YYNGEE. V was clipped by 4 bases and J by 2 bases; unmatched bases: 4. The CDR3: CASSNRGRAGNTIYF. In nucleotides, the CDR3 is TGTGCCAGCAGCAACAGGGGGCGAGCTGGAAACACCATATATTTT.

The rearrangement uses TRBV5-1 and TRBJ2-1; D possibly corresponds to TRBD1 (6 bases). The germline gives CDR1 SGHRS, CDR2 YFSETQ. The CDR3 runs to 16 residues. Deletions cut 3 bases from V and 11 bases from J, with 24 bases between. CDR3 sequence reads: CASSWTGTSSLHKQFF. DNA of the CDR3: TGCGCCAGCAGCTGGACCGGGACAAGCTCCCTCCATAAGCAGTTCTTC. Supplemented by reference TRBV5-1 and TRBJ2-1, the full variable domain reads KAGVTQTPRYLIKTRGQQVTLSCSPISGHRSVSWYQQTPGQGLQFLFEYFSETQRNKGNFPGRFSGRQFSNSRSEMNVSTLELGDSALYLCASSWTGTSSLHKQFFGPGTRLTVL.

The CDR3 nucleotides are TGTGCCCTGGGCGATGAGCAGTTCTTC. This translates into CALGDEQFF. This chain uses TRBV7-8 with TRBJ2-1; D unclear. This CDR3 has 9 amino acids. V lost 11 bases, J lost 8 bases, and 7 bases lay in between. Per the germline V gene, CDR1 is SGHVS and CDR2 is FQNEAQ.

This clone has just one count. The V and J genes are TRBV18 and TRBJ2-2; 7 bases match TRBD1. Germline V CDR1 and CDR2: KGHSH, LQKENI. This CDR3 spans 15 amino acids. V lost 2 bases, J lost 4 bases, and 4 bases stayed unmatched. In nucleotides, the CDR3 is TGTGCCAGCTCACCAGGCTACAGGGGCACCGGGGAGCTGTTTTTT. This encodes CASSPGYRGTGELFF.

The V and J genes are TRBV11-3 and TRBJ2-3, with 13 bases aligning to TRBD2. Trimming at V came to 5 bases and at J to 3 bases, leaving 5 bases not matched to a gene. Germline assignment: CDR1 SGHNT and CDR2 YENEEA. This CDR3 region has 16 residues. This CDR3 is CASSQGLAGATDTQYF. The CDR3 DNA reads TGTGCCAGCAGCCAAGGACTAGCGGGAGCGACAGATACGCAGTATTTT.

The chain is built from TRBV6-5 and TRBJ2-7; D is uncertain. Germline V gene lookup returns CDR1 MNHEY and CDR2 SVGAGI. V was shortened by 6 bases and J by 3 bases, with 12 bases between the two germline ends. The CDR3 consists of 13 residues. The CDR3 sequence is CASSLREFYEQYF. In DNA form, the CDR3 reads TGTGCCAGCAGCCTTAGGGAATTCTACGAGCAGTACTTC.

The chain links TRBV6-6 to TRBJ1-2; 10 nucleotides match TRBD1. Germline CDR1 MNHNY, CDR2 SVGAGI (reference sequence). V gave up 4 bases and J gave up 6 bases; unmatched junction bases: 8. The CDR3 consists of 15 residues. The CDR3 protein is CASSWAGTGAHGYTF. The CDR3 nucleotides are TGTGCCAGCAGTTGGGCCGGGACAGGGGCACATGGCTACACCTTC.

This sequence joins TRBV18 and TRBJ2-7; TRBD2 matches 7 bases. The germline CDR1 and CDR2 sequences are KGHSH and LQKENI. V shed 3 bases and J 1 base; nucleotides not matched to a gene: 9. This CDR3 comprises 16 residues. The CDR3 coding sequence is TGTGCCAGCTCACCCGTGGGCGGGAGTGCGTCCTACGAGCAGTACTTC. Its translation is CASSPVGGSASYEQYF.

This rearrangement joins TRBV7-9 to TRBJ2-1; maybe TRBD2 (6 bases). V lost 4 bases and J 3 bases, leaving 10 bases between the germline ends. Germline CDR1 and CDR2: SEHNR and FQNEAQ (reference sequence). CDR3 length: 14 amino acids. The CDR3 nucleotides are TGTGCCAGCAGCTCCCGGACTAACTACAATGAGCAGTTCTTC. Amino acid sequence: CASSSRTNYNEQFF.

The chain is built from TRBV1 and TRBJ2-1. TRBV1 is a listed pseudogene. CDR3 length: 17 residues. The CDR3 loop is CTSSHREGGGSYNEQFF. The CDR3 DNA reads TGCACCAGCAGCCATCGGGAAGGAGGGGGCTCCTACAATGAGCAGTTCTTC.

The chain joins TRBV6-5 to TRBJ2-7; tentatively, D is TRBD2 (6 bases). Germline V gene data show CDR1 as MNHEY and CDR2 as SVGAGI. V was cut by 0 bases and J by 3 bases, with 9 bases left in between. This CDR3 is 14 amino acids long. This CDR3 is CASSYSSGLYEQYF. The CDR3 bases are TGTGCCAGCAGTTACTCTAGCGGACTCTACGAGCAGTACTTC.

In the case of this clone: The same CDR3 also results from other DNA sequences found in this sample. The rearrangement joins TRBV30 to TRBJ1-3, with 7 bases that match TRBD1. Per germline, CDR1 GTSNPN and CDR2 SVGIG (reference sequence). This CDR3 region has 12 residues. The J segment lost 4 bases and the V segment lost 3 bases, leaving 0 bases of the junction unmatched. The CDR3 spells CAWSRGGNTIYF. The CDR3 DNA sequence: TGTGCCTGGAGCAGGGGGGGAAACACCATATATTTT.

J is TRBJ1-3 and V is TRBV6-5, with unresolved D. V was shortened by 6 bases and J by 4 bases, with 10 bases between the two germline ends. CDR3 size: 13 residues. The germline CDR1 and CDR2 sequences are MNHEY and SVGAGI. The CDR3 DNA reads as TGTGCCAGCAGCTTAAGTATGGGAAACACCATATATTTT. Encoded protein: CASSLSMGNTIYF.